One and the same sample provided the 17 T cell receptor beta chains below, sequenced in a study of T cell responses to AZD1222 COVID-19 vaccine. Sequencing was performed with immunoSEQ multiplex PCR; in TCRdb, only in-frame clones are kept and a portion is missing. The data contain about 81,000 clones, 80% to 95% of them seen just once; the ten biggest clones take up 11%. The sample in question was peripheral blood, obtained 28 days after the second AZD1222 dose. These receptors came from an adult who received the AZD1222 COVID-19 vaccine.

The count of this clone is one. The chain recombines TRBV6-5 with TRBJ2-7; 7 bases line up with TRBD2. The CDR3 is 11 amino acids. Per the germline V gene, CDR1 is MNHEY and CDR2 is SVGAGI. V lost 4 bases, J lost 7 bases, and 1 base stayed unmatched. CDR3 in amino acids: CASSWGGEQYF. The CDR3 DNA reads TGTGCCAGCAGTTGGGGAGGGGAGCAGTACTTC.

V and J are TRBV7-8 and TRBJ2-1; 10 positions agree with TRBD1. CDR1 and CDR2 from the germline V gene are SGHVS and FQNEAQ. After removal of 9 bases from V and 10 bases from J, the junction contained 12 bases not matched to a gene. The CDR3 runs to 14 residues. The CDR3 DNA reads as TGTGCCAGTAAAAGGGGACAGGGGATATTAGAGCAGTTCTTC. It yields the protein CASKRGQGILEQFF.

V and J are TRBV2 and TRBJ2-3; 8 nucleotides agree with TRBD1. Germline V CDR1 and CDR2: SNHLY, FYNNEI. Trimming took 8 bases from V and 6 from J; bases not matched to a gene: 10. The length of the CDR3 is 14 residues. The CDR3 coding sequence is TGTGCCAGCTCGGATAGGACAGGGATGGATACGCAGTATTTT. Its translation: CASSDRTGMDTQYF.

The rearrangement joins TRBV12-3 or TRBV12-4 to TRBJ1-5; D is possibly TRBD1 (5 bases). CDR3 length: 13 residues. Trimming stripped 6 bases from V and 3 bases from J, with 9 bases between. The DNA of the CDR3 is TGTGCCAGCAGGCAGGGTGACAATCAGCCCCAGCATTTT. It is translated as CASRQGDNQPQHF.

The V and J genes are TRBV19 and TRBJ2-7; no clear D gene. Trimming cost V 6 bases and J 2 bases, with 17 bases left between them. The CDR3 spans 15 residues. Germline CDR1 and CDR2: LNHDA and SQIVND (reference sequence). DNA of the CDR3: TGTGCCAGTAGCGACCCGGGTAGGATAACCTACGAGCAGTACTTC. Amino acid sequence: CASSDPGRITYEQYF.

The genes are TRBV6-5 and TRBJ2-1, with TRBD2 as a possible D gene (6 bases). This CDR3 comprises 12 residues. V lost 8 bases and J lost 8, with 13 bases in between. Germline V CDR1 and CDR2: MNHEY, SVGAGI. The CDR3 loop reads CASSLARDEQFF. CDR3 bases: TGTGCCAGCTCACTAGCTCGGGATGAGCAGTTCTTC.

The rearrangement uses TRBV28 and TRBJ1-2; D ambiguous. The length of the CDR3 is 14 residues. Germline CDR1 is MDHEN and CDR2 is SYDVKM. Trimming pared 2 bases from V and 4 bases from J, leaving 11 bases between. In DNA form, the CDR3 reads TGTGCCAGCAGTTTAGAATATGAGGTCTATGGCTACACCTTC. It yields the protein CASSLEYEVYGYTF.

The rearrangement links TRBV5-6 to TRBJ1-5; D possibly corresponds to TRBD1 (5 bases). The CDR3 consists of 19 residues. Trimming shortened V by 1 base and J by 4 bases, and 24 bases separated the two germline ends. CDR1 is SGHDT and CDR2 is YYEEEE in the germline V gene. CDR3 sequence: CASSLSLLAARGANQPQHF. The CDR3 DNA reads as TGTGCCAGCAGCTTGTCCCTTCTCGCAGCAAGGGGAGCTAATCAGCCCCAGCATTTT. Variable domain in full (rest from reference TRBV5-6 and TRBJ1-5): DAGVTQSPTHLIKTRGQQVTLRCSPKSGHDTVSWYQQALGQGPQFIFQYYEEEERQRGNFPDRFSGHQFPNYSSELNVNALLLGDSALYLCASSLSLLAARGANQPQHFGDGTRLSIL.

This rearrangement joins TRBV9 to TRBJ2-3, with no clear D. Germline CDR1 and CDR2: SGDLS and YYNGEE. V lost 7 bases and J 2 bases, leaving 5 bases between the germline ends. The CDR3 sequence is 11 residues long. The CDR3 bases are TGTGCCAGCGGGGTCACAGATACGCAGTATTTT. Residues: CASGVTDTQYF.

The J gene is TRBJ1-5, the V gene TRBV5-6, with D unclear. V was clipped by 5 bases and J by 1 base, with 13 bases between them. The germline CDR1 and CDR2 sequences are SGHDT and YYEEEE. This CDR3 spans 15 amino acids. CDR3 bases: TGTGCCAGCAGTTCCTCTACCATCAGCAATCAGCCCCAGCATTTT. This translates into CASSSSTISNQPQHF.

This chain connects TRBV5-6 to TRBJ2-7, with D possibly matching TRBD2 (5 bases). V lost 6 bases and J 7 bases, leaving 20 bases between the germline ends. This CDR3 has 14 amino acids. Germline V gives CDR1 SGHDT, CDR2 YYEEEE. CDR3 nucleotide sequence: TGTGCCAGCAACCTGGGAAACGGGCCGGGGGAGCAGTACTTC. It translates to CASNLGNGPGEQYF.

This chain joins TRBV20-1 and TRBJ2-5, with D possibly matching TRBD1 (5 bases). CDR1 is DFQATT and CDR2 is SNEGSKA in the germline V gene (reference sequence). CDR3 length: 14 amino acids. V shed 3 bases and J shed 5 bases, with 16 bases lying between them. This CDR3 is CSASPGSASETQYF. In nucleotides, the CDR3 is TGCAGTGCTAGTCCAGGGTCAGCATCGGAGACCCAGTACTTC.

The chain combines TRBV5-1 with TRBJ2-5; no clear D gene. This CDR3 has 11 residues. Trimming shortened V by 4 bases and J by 1 base, and 2 bases separated the two germline ends. In germline, CDR1 is SGHRS, CDR2 YFSETQ. CDR3 residues: CASSAQETQYF. The CDR3 DNA reads as TGCGCCAGCAGCGCCCAAGAGACCCAGTACTTC.

This clone came up a few times. The chain recombines TRBV5-1 with TRBJ2-7; 12 bases fit TRBD2. Germline-derived CDR1 and CDR2 are SGHRS and YFSETQ. The CDR3 is 14 amino acids. J lost 3 bases, V lost 3 bases, and 1 base had no gene match. CDR3 coding DNA: TGCGCCAGCAGCTCTAGCGGGGGGGGCTACGAGCAGTACTTC. It specifies CASSSSGGGYEQYF.

This clone was detected once. The chain links TRBV18 to TRBJ2-7; the match to TRBD2 covers 7 bases. The CDR3 totals 17 residues. Trimming cost V 3 bases and J 1 base; bases outside gene matches: 12. CDR1 is KGHSH and CDR2 is LQKENI in the germline V gene. Here the CDR3 reads CASSPTVAGVGSYEQYF. The CDR3 DNA is TGTGCCAGCTCACCCACAGTGGCGGGAGTAGGGTCCTACGAGCAGTACTTC.

The genes are TRBV5-1 and TRBJ2-1; D unresolved. Trimming removed 0 bases from V and 9 bases from J, with 10 bases in between. The CDR3 runs to 13 residues. CDR1 SGHRS and CDR2 YFSETQ come from the germline V gene. This CDR3 is CASSLGARFEQFF. CDR3 coding DNA: TGCGCCAGCAGCTTGGGTGCTAGGTTTGAGCAGTTCTTC.

As regards this clone: One end of the junction does not line up with germline, which may come from a read error. V is TRBV11-2 and J is TRBJ1-2; D may be TRBD1 (5 bases). Germline lookup yields CDR1 SGHAT and CDR2 FQNNGV. The CDR3 length is 15 residues. CDR3 DNA: TGTGCCAGCAGCGTAGAGAGGGGCAGTGGCTATGGCTACACCTTC. Its translation is CASSVERGSGYGYTF. The entire variable domain, with the rest obtained from reference TRBV11-2 and TRBJ1-2, is as follows: EAGVAQSPRYKIIEKRQSVAFWCNPISGHATLYWYQQILGQGPKLLIQFQNNGVVDDSQLPKDRFSAERLKGVDSTLKIQPAKLEDSAVYLCASSVERGSGYGYTFGSGTRLTVV.